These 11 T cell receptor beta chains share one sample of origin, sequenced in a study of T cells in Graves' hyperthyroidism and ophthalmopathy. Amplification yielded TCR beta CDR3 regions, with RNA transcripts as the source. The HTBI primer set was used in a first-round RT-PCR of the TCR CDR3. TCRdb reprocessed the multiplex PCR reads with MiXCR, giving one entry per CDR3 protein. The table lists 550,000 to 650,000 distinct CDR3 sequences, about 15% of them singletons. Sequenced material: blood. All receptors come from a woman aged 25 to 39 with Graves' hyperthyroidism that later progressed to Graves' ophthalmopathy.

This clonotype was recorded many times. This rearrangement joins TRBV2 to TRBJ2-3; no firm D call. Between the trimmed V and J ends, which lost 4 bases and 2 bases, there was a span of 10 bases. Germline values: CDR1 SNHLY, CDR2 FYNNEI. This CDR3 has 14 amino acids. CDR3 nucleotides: TGTGCCAGCAGTGTGGGAAGATACACAGATACGCAGTATTTT. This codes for CASSVGRYTDTQYF.

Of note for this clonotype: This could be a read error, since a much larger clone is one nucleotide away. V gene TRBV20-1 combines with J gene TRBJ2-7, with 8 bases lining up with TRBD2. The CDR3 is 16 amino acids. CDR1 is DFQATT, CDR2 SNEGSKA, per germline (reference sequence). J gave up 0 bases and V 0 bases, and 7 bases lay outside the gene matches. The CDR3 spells CSARDPSGGTSYEQYF. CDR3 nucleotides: TGCAGTGCTAGAGACCCCAGCGGGGGTACCTCCTACGAGCAGTACTTC.

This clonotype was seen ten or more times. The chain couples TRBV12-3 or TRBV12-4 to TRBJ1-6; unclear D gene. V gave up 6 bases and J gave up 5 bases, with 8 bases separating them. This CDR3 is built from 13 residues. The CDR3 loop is CASSPLNNSPLHF. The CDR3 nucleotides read TGTGCCAGCAGCCCGCTTAATAATTCACCCCTCCACTTT.

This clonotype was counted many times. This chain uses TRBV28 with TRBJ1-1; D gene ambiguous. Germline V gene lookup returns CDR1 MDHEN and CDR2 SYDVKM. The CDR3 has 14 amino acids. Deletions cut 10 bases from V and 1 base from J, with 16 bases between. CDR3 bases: TGTGCCATCCGCCCCGCAGAACAGAACACTGAAGCTTTCTTT. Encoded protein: CAIRPAEQNTEAFF.

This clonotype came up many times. CDR3 sequence reads: CAWSAEVGRRGAFF. The DNA of the CDR3 is TGTGCCTGGAGTGCCGAAGTGGGAAGGCGAGGGGCTTTCTTT. This sequence joins TRBV30 and TRBJ1-1; D is unresolved. Germline-derived CDR1 and CDR2 are GTSNPN and SVGIG (reference sequence). Trimming stripped 1 base from V and 11 bases from J, with 20 bases between. This CDR3 is built from 14 residues.

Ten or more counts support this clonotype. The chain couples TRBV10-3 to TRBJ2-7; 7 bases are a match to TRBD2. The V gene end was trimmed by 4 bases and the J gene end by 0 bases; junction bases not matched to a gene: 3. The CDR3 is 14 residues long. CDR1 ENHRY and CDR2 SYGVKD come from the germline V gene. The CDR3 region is CAISVGGGSYEQYF. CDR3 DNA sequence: TGTGCCATCAGTGTTGGCGGGGGCTCCTACGAGCAGTACTTC.

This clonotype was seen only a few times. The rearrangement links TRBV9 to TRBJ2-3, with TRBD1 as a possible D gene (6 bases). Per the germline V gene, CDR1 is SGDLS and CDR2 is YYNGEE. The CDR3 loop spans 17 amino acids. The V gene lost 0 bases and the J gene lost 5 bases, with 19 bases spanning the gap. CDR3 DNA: TGTGCCAGCAGCGTAGAGCAGGGGCAGAGTTCGGTAGATACGCAGTATTTT. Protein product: CASSVEQGQSSVDTQYF.

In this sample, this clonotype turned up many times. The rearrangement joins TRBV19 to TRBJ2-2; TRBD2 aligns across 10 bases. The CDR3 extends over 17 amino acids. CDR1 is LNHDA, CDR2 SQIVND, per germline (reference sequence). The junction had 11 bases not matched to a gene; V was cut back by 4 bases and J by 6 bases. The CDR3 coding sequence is TGTGCCAGTAGTAGTCTACGGCTAGCGGGAGTTTCCGGGGAGCTGTTTTTT. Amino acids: CASSSLRLAGVSGELFF.

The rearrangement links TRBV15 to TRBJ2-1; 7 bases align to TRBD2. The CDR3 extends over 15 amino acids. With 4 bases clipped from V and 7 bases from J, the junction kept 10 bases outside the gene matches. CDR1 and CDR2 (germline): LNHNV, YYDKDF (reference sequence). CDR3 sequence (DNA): TGTGCCACCAGCACTAGAGCGGGAACAGAAAATGAGCAGTTCTTC. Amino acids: CATSTRAGTENEQFF.

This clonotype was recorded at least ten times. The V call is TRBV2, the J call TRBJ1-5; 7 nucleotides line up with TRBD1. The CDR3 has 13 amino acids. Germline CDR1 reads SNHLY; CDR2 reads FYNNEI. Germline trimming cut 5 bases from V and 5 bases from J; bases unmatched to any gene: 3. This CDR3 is CASSNDRDQPQHF. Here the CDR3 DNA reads TGTGCCAGCAGTAATGACAGGGATCAGCCCCAGCATTTT.

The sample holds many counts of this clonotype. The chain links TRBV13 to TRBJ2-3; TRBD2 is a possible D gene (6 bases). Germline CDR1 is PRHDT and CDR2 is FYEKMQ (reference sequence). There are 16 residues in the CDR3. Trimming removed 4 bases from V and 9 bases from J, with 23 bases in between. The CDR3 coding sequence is TGTGCCAGCAGCTCCTATAGAGCGGGCCTTGCGGGGACGCAGTATTTT. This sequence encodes CASSSYRAGLAGTQYF.